This TCR beta chain was captured by sequencing in a study of CD8 T cells in ankylosing spondylitis. General study findings and limits: In ankylosing spondylitis blood, a motif of several highly homologous TCR beta variants appeared characteristic. Disease-linked clones displayed a CD8+ phenotype and appeared relatively rarely in peripheral blood.

Molecular-barcoded quantitative 5'-RACE produced these TCR beta libraries. MiXCR was run by TCRdb on the 5' RACE reads, yielding one entry per CDR3 protein. The sample has 500,000 to 650,000 distinct CDR3 sequences; roughly 5.3% are singletons. Germline lookup yields CDR1 DFQATT and CDR2 SNEGSKA (reference sequence). This CDR3 is 15 amino acids long. V lost 0 bases to trimming and J lost 3 bases; unmatched junction nucleotides: 5. This clonotype was seen more than once but under ten times. Its antigen is not identified. The sequence came from a male donor with ankylosing spondylitis. Sequenced sample: blood, either unsorted or a sorted T cell fraction (not recorded which). The rearrangement uses TRBV20-1 and TRBJ2-5; 9 bases agree with TRBD2. The CDR3 nucleotides are TGCAGTGCTAGAGACCCTCAGCGGGAGGAAGAGACCCAGTACTTC. Translation: CSARDPQREEETQYF.